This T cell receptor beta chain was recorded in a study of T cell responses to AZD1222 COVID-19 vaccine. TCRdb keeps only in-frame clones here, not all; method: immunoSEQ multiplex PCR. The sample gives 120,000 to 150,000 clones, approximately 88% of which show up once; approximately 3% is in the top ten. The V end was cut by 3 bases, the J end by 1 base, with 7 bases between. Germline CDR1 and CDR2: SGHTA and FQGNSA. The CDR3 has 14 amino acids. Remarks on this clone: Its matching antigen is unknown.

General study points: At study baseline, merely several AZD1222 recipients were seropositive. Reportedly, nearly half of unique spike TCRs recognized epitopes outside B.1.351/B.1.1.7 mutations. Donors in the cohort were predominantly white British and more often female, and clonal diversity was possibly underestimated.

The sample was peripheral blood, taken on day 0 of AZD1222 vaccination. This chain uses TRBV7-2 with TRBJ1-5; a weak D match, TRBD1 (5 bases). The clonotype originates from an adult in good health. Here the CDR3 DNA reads TGTGCCAGCAGCTTGGGACGGAGCAATCAGCCCCAGCATTTT. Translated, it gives CASSLGRSNQPQHF.